This entry describes one TCR beta chain. Its matching antigen is unknown. Using its own MiXCR run on the 5' RACE reads, TCRdb lists one record per CDR3 protein. The table shows approximately 240,000 distinct CDR3 sequences, with under 30% occurring only once. The CDR3 consists of 14 residues. CDR1 is MNHNS and CDR2 is SASEGT in the germline V gene. J was trimmed by 8 bases and V by 5 bases; bases with no gene match: 10. These data come from a study of CD8 T cells in ankylosing spondylitis. Overall study findings and caveats: As for the disease-linked clones, they showed a CD8+ phenotype and occurred at relatively low frequencies in peripheral blood.

The rearrangement uses TRBV6-1 and TRBJ1-2; 8 bases match TRBD1. Source material: blood, either unsorted or a sorted T cell fraction (not recorded which). The sequence was collected from a male donor with ankylosing spondylitis or in good health (not recorded which). CDR3 amino acids: CASSLWDRSSGYTF. The CDR3 DNA reads as TGTGCCAGCAGTCTCTGGGACAGGAGTAGCGGCTACACCTTC.